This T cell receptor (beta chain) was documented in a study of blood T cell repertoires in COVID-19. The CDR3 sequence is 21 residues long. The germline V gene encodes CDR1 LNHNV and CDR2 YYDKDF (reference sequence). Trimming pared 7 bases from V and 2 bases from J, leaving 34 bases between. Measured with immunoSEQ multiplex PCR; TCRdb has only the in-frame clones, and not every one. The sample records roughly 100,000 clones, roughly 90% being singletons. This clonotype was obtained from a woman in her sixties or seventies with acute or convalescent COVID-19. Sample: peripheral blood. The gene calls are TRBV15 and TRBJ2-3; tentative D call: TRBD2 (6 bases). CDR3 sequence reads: CATTPKPEIAAVAVLTDTQYF. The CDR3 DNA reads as TGTGCCACCACCCCAAAACCCGAAATAGCGGCCGTGGCCGTCCTCACAGATACGCAGTATTTT.